This T cell receptor beta chain was recorded in a study of blood T cell repertoires in COVID-19. Study-wide background: Sites in the United States, Italy and Spain provided acute and convalescent COVID-19 samples. Nucleic acid was either cDNA or gDNA, and it came from T cells, B-cell-depleted T cells, or PBMCs.

CDR1 is GTSNPN and CDR2 is SVGIG in the germline V gene (reference sequence). Between the trimmed V and J ends, which lost 0 bases and 3 bases, there was a span of 8 bases. CDR3 length equals 13 residues. Source study methods: Scientists estimated how many nucleated cells there were by amplifying reference gene primers. Method: immunoSEQ multiplex PCR; TCRdb's copy keeps in-frame clones and lacks some. D and trimming come from the DNA, and the V and J calls and clone size come from that table. The sample has about 68,000 clones, approximately 85% seen once. V gene TRBV30 combines with J gene TRBJ1-1; D unclear. This clonotype originated in a man over 45 with acute or convalescent COVID-19. Input material: peripheral blood. This chain's CDR3 is CAWSVEPDTEAFF. For the CDR3, the DNA is TGTGCCTGGAGTGTCGAGCCGGACACTGAAGCTTTCTTT.